This T cell receptor (beta chain) is drawn from a study of vaccination and CD4 T cells after COVID-19. Study findings and constraints: There was no significant change from around 21 to 38 median reactive clonotypes.

The Oncomine TCR Beta short-read assay generated sequence data from the DNA of cultured CD4+ T cells. The authors extracted genomic DNA from cultured CD4+ T cells. TCRdb re-called the PCR reads through MiXCR, storing one row per CDR3 protein. The repertoire consists of tens of thousands of distinct CDR3 sequences, with 67% occurring once and the leading ten covering roughly 16%. About this clonotype itself: The antigen is unknown.

The treatment here: roughly 10-day PBMC culture with coronavirus spike peptide pools or control peptides (ViraFEST assay). T cells were expanded with peptide pools, and expanded clonotypes were identified by TCR sequencing. The CDR3 spans 14 residues. Trimming cost V 7 bases and J 3 bases, with 13 bases left between them. Germline CDR1 is LNHDA and CDR2 is SQIVND (reference sequence). The sample was CD4+ T cells from blood, cultured in vitro, taken after SARS-CoV-2 vaccination. This TCR was sampled from a human donor who received a COVID-19 vaccine. The rearrangement links TRBV19 to TRBJ1-5, with a possible D match to TRBD1 (6 bases). The CDR3 DNA follows: TGTGCCAGTACCCTGACAGGCTTCAATCAGCCCCAGCATTTT. It encodes CASTLTGFNQPQHF.